This T cell receptor beta chain was captured in a study of control samples from healthy donors and cancer patients. This CDR3 spans 13 amino acids. In germline, CDR1 is SEHNR, CDR2 FQNEAQ (reference sequence). V was shortened by 5 bases and J by 4 bases, with 11 bases between the two germline ends. Measured with immunoSEQ multiplex PCR; TCRdb has only the in-frame clones, and not every one. The listing contains about 200,000 clones. Sequences were obtained from blood. The sequence was collected from a woman between 25 and 40 years old in good health. V is TRBV7-9 and J is TRBJ1-2; D unresolved. The CDR3 reads CASSEDEPYGYTF. Written as DNA, the CDR3 is TGTGCCAGCAGCGAGGACGAGCCCTATGGCTACACCTTC.